This T cell receptor beta chain was recovered during a study of T cell responses to AZD1222 COVID-19 vaccine. The ends were cut back, 2 bases at V and 4 bases at J, with 6 bases in the middle. This CDR3 is 13 amino acids long. CDR1 is MGHDK, CDR2 SYGVNS, per germline. As to this clone: The antigen remains undetermined.

Study-wide results and caveats: In a largely white British group with more females than males, clonal diversity was possibly underestimated. Spike-specific TCR breadth and depth were elevated following two AZD1222 doses. Repertoire sampling occurred only after the peak T cell response.

The repertoire was sequenced with immunoSEQ multiplex PCR; TCRdb's copy has only in-frame clones and lacks some. Of over 150,000 clones in the sample, around 93% are singletons; the top ten hold about 1%. The source of this sequence is an adult who received the MenACWY meningococcal vaccine as a control. The V gene is TRBV25-1, the J gene TRBJ1-5, with no clear D. This specimen consisted of peripheral blood, obtained 28 days after the second dose of the MenACWY control vaccine. The CDR3 sequence: CASSELGNQPQHF. CDR3 bases: TGTGCCAGCAGTGAACTGGGGAATCAGCCCCAGCATTTT.